The present T cell receptor (beta chain) was sequenced within a study of T-cell memory formation after mild COVID-19. Study information: In these data, TCR clusters were largely donor specific.

The authors produced TCR alpha and TCR beta cDNA libraries with sample barcodes and UMIs by 5'RACE using constant-segment primers. TCRdb re-derived calls from the 5' RACE reads in MiXCR, one entry per CDR3 protein. This table holds hundreds of thousands of distinct CDR3 sequences, under 30% found once. J was trimmed by 6 bases and V by 0 bases; bases with no gene match: 7. Germline loops: CDR1 KGHDR, CDR2 SFDVKD. The CDR3 contains 16 residues. Material: PBMCs or a T cell subset sorted from them (not recorded which). The V gene is TRBV24-1, the J gene TRBJ2-3; 8 bases agree with TRBD1. This sequence was found in an adult woman who had mild COVID-19 (a few samples of this study predate the infection). Cell type and time point are not known. The CDR3 sequence: CATSDLGQGAMDTQYF. In DNA, the CDR3 is TGTGCCACCAGTGATTTGGGGCAGGGGGCAATGGATACGCAGTATTTT.